These 9 T cell receptor beta chains were sequenced from one sample in a study of blood T cell repertoires in COVID-19. Produced via immunoSEQ multiplex PCR; TCRdb's table is partial and in-frame only. The sample consists of about 97,000 clones, 70% to 90% of them appearing once. Sample: peripheral blood. The receptors shown here come from a man aged 50-59 years with active COVID-19.

V usage is TRBV24-1 and J usage is TRBJ1-1, with D maybe TRBD1 (5 bases). The CDR3 is 15 amino acids. V lost 9 bases to trimming and J lost 8 bases, with 24 bases between them. CDR1 and CDR2 from the germline V gene are KGHDR and SFDVKD. The CDR3 DNA reads TGTGCCACCGACCTCGGAAAATGGGGGAGGGTAGAAGCTTTCTTT. Translating it yields CATDLGKWGRVEAFF.

This chain links TRBV11-2 with TRBJ2-2; D is perhaps TRBD2 (5 bases). V was trimmed by 7 bases and J by 9 bases, leaving 21 bases between them. This CDR3 comprises 15 residues. Per germline, CDR1 SGHAT and CDR2 FQNNGV. The DNA for the CDR3 is TGTGCCAGCACCCCGGACTGGCAAGCAACCCGGGAGCTGTTTTTT. Amino acid sequence: CASTPDWQATRELFF.

This clone appeared once. The V gene is TRBV9, the J gene TRBJ2-3; D perhaps matches TRBD1 (5 bases). The CDR3 is 15 amino acids. The germline CDR1 and CDR2 sequences are SGDLS and YYNGEE. With 2 bases removed from V and 2 bases from J, the gap between germline ends came to 12 bases. CDR3 coding DNA: TGTGCCAGCAGCGTCGGCAGGGCTCCCACAGATACGCAGTATTTT. It codes for CASSVGRAPTDTQYF.

The chain employs TRBV5-6 and TRBJ2-5; weak D call: TRBD1 (5 bases). Trimming removed 5 bases from V and 2 bases from J, with 10 bases in between. The CDR3 consists of 13 residues. Germline values: CDR1 SGHDT, CDR2 YYEEEE. CDR3 nucleotides: TGTGCCAGCAGTCGCCAGGGTCAAGAGACCCAGTACTTC. Protein: CASSRQGQETQYF.

The rearrangement uses TRBV29-1 and TRBJ2-7, with D possibly being TRBD1 (6 bases). The CDR3 is made up of 13 amino acids. Trimming took 4 bases from V and 3 from J, leaving 13 bases between them. Per germline, CDR1 SQVTM and CDR2 ANQGSEA. The CDR3 coding sequence is TGCAGCGTTGCAAACAGGGCGAACTACGAGCAGTACTTC. It translates to CSVANRANYEQYF.

This clone was seen a single time. This chain uses TRBV10-3 with TRBJ2-1, with unresolved D. CDR1 ENHRY and CDR2 SYGVKD come from the germline V gene. The CDR3 length is 13 residues. Trimming stripped 2 bases from V and 10 bases from J, with 12 bases between. As DNA, the CDR3 is TGTGCCATCAGTGAGAACCTATCTTACGAGCAGTTCTTC. Protein: CAISENLSYEQFF.

V is TRBV12-3 or TRBV12-4 and J is TRBJ2-7; 7 nucleotides line up with TRBD2. The ends lost 3 bases at V and 12 bases at J; junction bases unmatched: 11. The CDR3 totals 13 residues. Written as DNA, the CDR3 is TGTGCCAGCAGTTTGGCCCAACTAGCGACGCGGTACTTC. Its translation is CASSLAQLATRYF.

V usage is TRBV18 and J usage is TRBJ2-2; 9 nucleotides align to TRBD1. Germline-derived CDR1 and CDR2 are KGHSH and LQKENI. The V and J ends lost 2 bases and 5 bases, in that order; junction bases with no gene match: 3. This CDR3 region has 15 residues. CDR3 nucleotides: TGTGCCAGCTCACCAAACAGGGGGCGGACCGGGGAGCTGTTTTTT. Protein sequence: CASSPNRGRTGELFF.

This clone was found once. The chain links TRBV2 to TRBJ2-3; a possible D gene is TRBD2 (6 bases). The CDR3 has 14 residues. The V end was cut by 6 bases, the J end by 0 bases, with 10 bases between. Per the germline V gene, CDR1 is SNHLY and CDR2 is FYNNEI. Written as DNA, the CDR3 is TGTGCCAGCAGCCTAGCGAGGAGCACAGATACGCAGTATTTT. It specifies CASSLARSTDTQYF.